The 6 T cell receptor beta chains in this list originate from one sample, sequenced in a study of cytotoxic CD8 clonotypes in ibrutinib-treated CLL. This table comes from immunoSEQ multiplex PCR, and its TCRdb copy is limited to in-frame clones, with some not included. Of 160,000 or so clones in the sample, about 88% were seen once. Sequencing was performed on PBMCs, taken at disease progression, from a patient treated with ibrutinib. These receptors were taken from a human donor with chronic lymphocytic leukemia.

This chain's CDR3 is CASNKAFF. As DNA, the CDR3 is TGTGCCAGCAACAAAGCTTTCTTT. The V gene is TRBV11-3, the J gene TRBJ1-1, with no clear D. The CDR3 is 8 residues long. V dropped 7 bases and J dropped 9 bases, with 3 bases sitting between them. Germline-derived CDR1 and CDR2 are SGHNT and YENEEA.

J is TRBJ2-2 and V is TRBV4-2; the match to TRBD2 covers 13 bases. The CDR3 has 20 residues. Germline V gene data show CDR1 as LGHNA and CDR2 as YNFKEQ. Trimming took 2 bases from V and 0 from J; bases not matched to a gene: 9. The CDR3 spells CASSQSIPGLAGSNTGELFF. The CDR3 DNA is TGTGCCAGCAGCCAATCGATCCCGGGACTAGCGGGGTCGAACACCGGGGAGCTGTTTTTT.

The chain employs TRBV7-3 and TRBJ1-1; 8 positions agree with TRBD1. The CDR3 has 18 residues. V shed 6 bases and J 3 bases; nucleotides not matched to a gene: 18. Per germline, CDR1 SGHTA and CDR2 FQGTGA. The CDR3 loop is CASRRQKDRVIRYTEAFF. CDR3 coding DNA: TGTGCCAGCAGGCGGCAGAAGGACAGGGTGATTAGGTACACTGAAGCTTTCTTT.

The chain combines TRBV5-1 with TRBJ2-2; unclear D gene. The CDR3 consists of 15 residues. Germline V gives CDR1 SGHRS, CDR2 YFSETQ. The ends were cut back, 0 bases at V and 3 bases at J, with 9 bases in the middle. The CDR3 DNA follows: TGCGCCAGCAGCTTGGAAACATTATACACCGGGGAGCTGTTTTTT. Its translation is CASSLETLYTGELFF.

V and J are TRBV13 and TRBJ2-2; 14 nucleotides agree with TRBD2. The germline CDR1 and CDR2 sequences are PRHDT and FYEKMQ (reference sequence). The CDR3 is 16 residues long. J was trimmed by 7 bases and V by 5 bases; bases with no gene match: 6. CDR3 DNA: TGTGCCAGCAGCGAGACTAGCGGGAGGGCCGACGGGGAGCTGTTTTTT. Its protein product is CASSETSGRADGELFF.

The genes are TRBV7-6 and TRBJ2-2; TRBD2 agrees at 11 bases. CDR1 SGHVS and CDR2 FNYEAQ come from the germline V gene. This CDR3 contains 16 residues. The V segment lost 6 bases and the J segment 4 bases; nucleotides outside the gene matches: 7. The DNA for the CDR3 is TGTGCCAGCAGTCGACCGGGACTAGCGGTCACCGGGGAGCTGTTTTTT. Protein: CASSRPGLAVTGELFF.